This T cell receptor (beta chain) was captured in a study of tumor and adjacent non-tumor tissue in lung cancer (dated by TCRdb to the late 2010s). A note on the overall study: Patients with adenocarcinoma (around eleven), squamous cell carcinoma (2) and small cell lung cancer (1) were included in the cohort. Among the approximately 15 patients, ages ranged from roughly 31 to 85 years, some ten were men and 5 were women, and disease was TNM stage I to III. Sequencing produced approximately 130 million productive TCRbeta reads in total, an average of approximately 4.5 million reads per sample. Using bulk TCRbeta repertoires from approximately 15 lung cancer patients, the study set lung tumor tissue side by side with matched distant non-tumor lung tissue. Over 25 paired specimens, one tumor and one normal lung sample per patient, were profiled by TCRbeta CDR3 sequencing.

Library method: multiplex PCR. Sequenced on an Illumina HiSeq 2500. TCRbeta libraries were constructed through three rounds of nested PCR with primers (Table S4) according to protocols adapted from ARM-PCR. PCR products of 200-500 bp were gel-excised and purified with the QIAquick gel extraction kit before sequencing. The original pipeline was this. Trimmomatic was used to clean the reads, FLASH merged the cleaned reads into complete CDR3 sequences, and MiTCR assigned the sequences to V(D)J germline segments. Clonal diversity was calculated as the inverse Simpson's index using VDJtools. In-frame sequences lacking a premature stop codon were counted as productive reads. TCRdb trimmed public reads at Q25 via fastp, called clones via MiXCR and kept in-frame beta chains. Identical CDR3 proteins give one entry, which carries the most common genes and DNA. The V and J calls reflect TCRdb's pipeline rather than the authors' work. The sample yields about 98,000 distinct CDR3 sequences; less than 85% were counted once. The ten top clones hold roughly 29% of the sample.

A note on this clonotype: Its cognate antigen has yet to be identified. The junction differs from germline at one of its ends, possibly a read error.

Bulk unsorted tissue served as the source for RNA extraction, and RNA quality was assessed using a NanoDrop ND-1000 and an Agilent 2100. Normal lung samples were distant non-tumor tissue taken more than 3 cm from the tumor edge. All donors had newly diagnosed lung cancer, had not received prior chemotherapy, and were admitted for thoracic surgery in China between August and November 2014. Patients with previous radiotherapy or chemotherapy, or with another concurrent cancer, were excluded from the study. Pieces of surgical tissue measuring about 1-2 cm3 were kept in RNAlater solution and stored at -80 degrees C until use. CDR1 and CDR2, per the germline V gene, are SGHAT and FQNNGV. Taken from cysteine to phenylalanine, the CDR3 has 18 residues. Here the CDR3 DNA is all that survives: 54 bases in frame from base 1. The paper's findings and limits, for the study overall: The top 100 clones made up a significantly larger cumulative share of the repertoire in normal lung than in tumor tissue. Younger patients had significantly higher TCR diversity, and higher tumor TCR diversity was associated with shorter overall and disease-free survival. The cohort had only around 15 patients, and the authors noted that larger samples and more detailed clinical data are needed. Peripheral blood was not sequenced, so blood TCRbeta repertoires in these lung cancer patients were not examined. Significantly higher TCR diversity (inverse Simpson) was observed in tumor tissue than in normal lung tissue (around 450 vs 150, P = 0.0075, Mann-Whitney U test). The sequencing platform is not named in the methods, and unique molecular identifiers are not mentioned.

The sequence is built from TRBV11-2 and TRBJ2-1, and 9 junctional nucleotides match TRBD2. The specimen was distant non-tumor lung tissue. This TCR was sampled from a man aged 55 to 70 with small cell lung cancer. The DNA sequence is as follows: TGTGCCAGCAACTTAGGAGCAGCGGGAGGCTATTACTACAATGAGCAGTTCTTC. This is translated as CASNLGAAGGYYYNEQFF.